This T cell receptor (beta chain) was retrieved from a study of T-cell memory formation after mild COVID-19 (dated by TCRdb to the early 2020s). For context, the study as a whole: TCR sequence clusters from the two donors were found to be largely donor specific. In a couple of donors, T-cell clones that expanded and contracted after mild COVID-19 were followed by sequencing TCRalpha and TCRbeta repertoires longitudinally. The cohort was made up of two young adult volunteers, one female and one male, who were previously healthy. Here is what the overall study found, with its caveats: Only a couple of mild cases were covered by the study, and larger cohorts that include severe cases with pre-infection samples were considered necessary. The second-wave clones that peaked on day 37 were not confirmed to be SARS-CoV-2 specific. Clones contracting from day 15 to 85 had balanced CD4/CD8 phenotypes, while a second wave expanding from day 15 to 37 was biased towards CD4+. Contracting CD4+ clones appeared mostly in the CM and EM memory subsets, whereas CD8+ clones were enriched in EMRA. The detection of some responding clones in pre-infection memory suggests that pre-existing cross-reactive memory T cells joined the SARS-CoV-2 response.

This sample was sequenced with an Illumina NovaSeq 6000. cDNA libraries for TCRalpha and TCRbeta were prepared by 5'RACE using constant-segment primers, with sample barcodes and unique molecular identifiers added. Trizol reagent was used to extract RNA from every sample. The libraries were amplified in two PCR steps, and the second step added a second sample barcode and Illumina TruSeq adapters. The libraries were sequenced on an Illumina NovaSeq using 2 x 150 bp paired-end reads. Processing in the source paper ran as follows. The reads were demultiplexed and collapsed into UMI-guided consensus sequences using migec v1.2.7. With mixcr v2.1.11, UMI consensuses were aligned to TRA and TRB V and J templates and assembled into clonotypes. Clonotypes were classified as expanded or contracted when called significant by both edgeR and NoisET, with noise models trained on biological replicates. edgeR calls used a false discovery rate-adjusted p below 0.01 and a log2 fold-change threshold of 1. As an exploratory analysis of dynamics, PCA with hierarchical clustering was applied to max-normalized trajectories of the 1000 most abundant clonotypes. Each responding clone was given a CD4 or CD8 phenotype based on the CD4+ and CD8+ repertoires, which had been sequenced separately. TCRdb redid the processing of the public reads, applying fastp at Q25 and MiXCR, and retained in-frame beta chains. Identical CDR3 protein sequences are pooled into one entry, listed with their most common genes and DNA. TCRdb's processing, not the authors' own work, is the source of the V and J calls. This sample gives 150,000 to 200,000 distinct CDR3 sequences in total; roughly 16% of them show up just once. Of the sample, approximately 2.2% falls within the top ten clones.

With respect to this clonotype: The specificity of this receptor is unknown. Qualities for individual bases were not recorded, and no much larger clone is one base off.

Ficoll-Paque density gradient centrifugation was used to isolate PBMCs. This receptor was obtained from an adult woman who had mild COVID-19 (a few samples of this study predate the infection). The sample titles of this study are shuffled in the database, so cell type and time point are left out; the donor was told from shared clones. The material sequenced was PBMCs or a T cell subset sorted from them (not recorded which).

Here the CDR3 is given as CASSSTLAPSTDTQYF. The sequenced DNA: TGCGCCAGCAGCTCGACCCTAGCGCCTAGCACAGATACGCAGTATTTT. Recombination linked TRBV5-1 to TRBJ2-3; D gene: possibly TRBD2, on 6 matching bases. V gives up 3 bases and J gives up 0 bases, and the segment between their germline ends measures 14 bases. The cysteine opens and the phenylalanine closes a CDR3 of 16 amino acids. The entry retains the CDR3 DNA only, 48 bases that are in frame from base 1. As encoded in the germline V gene, CDR1 is SGHRS while CDR2 is YFSETQ.